This TCR beta chain was sequenced during a study of cytomegalovirus exposure and HLA in healthy donors. Of note for this clone: What it binds is unknown.

The PCR had 60 Vbeta and 13 Jbeta primers. Assay used: immunoSEQ multiplex PCR; TCRdb lists only in-frame clones, some missing. The table includes fewer than 100,000 clones, about 76% detected once. Study findings and constraints: Roughly uniform sequencing depth across donors was assumed, possibly incorrectly. In an earlier analysis, most TCR beta V segments were productive about 87% or about 30% of the time. Most TCR sequences proved rare, with some public TCRs found in many donors. Reportedly, diagnosis of cytomegalovirus status by the classifier showed high specificity and sensitivity.

There are 17 residues in the CDR3. Germline CDR1 is SGHVS and CDR2 is FNYEAQ. Germline trimming cut 2 bases from V and 9 bases from J; bases unmatched to any gene: 9. The sequence was collected from a man aged 35-49 years in good health and CMV-seropositive. The J gene is TRBJ2-1, the V gene TRBV7-6, with 14 bases matching TRBD2. Sequenced input: PBMCs. This chain's CDR3 is CASSLLAGTSGSAEQFF. In nucleotides, the CDR3 is TGTGCCAGCAGCTTATTGGCCGGGACTAGCGGGAGCGCTGAGCAGTTCTTC.